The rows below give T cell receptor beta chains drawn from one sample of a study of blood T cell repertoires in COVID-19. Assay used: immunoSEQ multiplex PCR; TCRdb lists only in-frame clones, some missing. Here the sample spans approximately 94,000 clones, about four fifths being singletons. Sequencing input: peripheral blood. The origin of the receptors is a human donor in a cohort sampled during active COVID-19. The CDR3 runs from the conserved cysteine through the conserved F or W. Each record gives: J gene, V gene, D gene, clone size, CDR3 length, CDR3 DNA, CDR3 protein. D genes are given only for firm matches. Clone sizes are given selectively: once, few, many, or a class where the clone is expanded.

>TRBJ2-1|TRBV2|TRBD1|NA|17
TGTGCCAGCAGCGGGACAGCCAGTCGACAATCATACAATGAGCAGTTCTTC
CASSGTASRQSYNEQFF
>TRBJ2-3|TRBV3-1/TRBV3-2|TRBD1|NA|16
TGTGCCAGCAGCCAAGCCGGACAGGGGGCGCGAGATACGCAGTATTTT
CASSQAGQGARDTQYF
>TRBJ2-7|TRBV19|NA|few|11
TGTGCCAGTAGTACCGGCTACGAGCAGTACTTC
CASSTGYEQYF
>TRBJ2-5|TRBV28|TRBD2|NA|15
TGTGCCAGCAGTTTAACCCGGGGGGGAAAAGAGACCCAGTACTTC
CASSLTRGGKETQYF
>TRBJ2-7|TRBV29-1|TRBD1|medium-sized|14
TGCAGCGTTGACGGGACAGGTGGGGCCTACGAGCAGTACTTC
CSVDGTGGAYEQYF
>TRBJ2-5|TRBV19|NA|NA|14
TGTGCCAGTAGTTTTGCGTCGGGAAAAGAGACCCAGTACTTC
CASSFASGKETQYF
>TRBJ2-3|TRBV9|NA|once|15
TGTGCCAGCAGCCCACTTTGGGGGGGCTCAGATACGCAGTATTTT
CASSPLWGGSDTQYF
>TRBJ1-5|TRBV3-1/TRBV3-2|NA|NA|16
TGTGCCAGCAGCCAAGAGACAGGTATCCTCAGGCAGCCCCAGCATTTT
CASSQETGILRQPQHF
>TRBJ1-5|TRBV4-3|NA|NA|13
TGCGCCAGCAGCCAAGGGGCCAATCAGCCCCAGCATTTT
CASSQGANQPQHF
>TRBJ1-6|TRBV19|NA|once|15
TGTGCCAGTAGTATCCCCACAGGGTCCAGGTCACCCCTCCACTTT
CASSIPTGSRSPLHF
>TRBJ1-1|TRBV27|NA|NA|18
TGTGCCAGCAGTTTATTCCCCGGACCACCAGGGAGGGGCACTGAAGCTTTCTTT
CASSLFPGPPGRGTEAFF
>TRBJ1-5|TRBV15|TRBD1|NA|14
TGTGCCACCAGCAGACGGGACAGTAATCAGCCCCAGCATTTT
CATSRRDSNQPQHF
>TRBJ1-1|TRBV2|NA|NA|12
TGTGCCAGCAGTCCCCAGAACACTGAAGCTTTCTTT
CASSPQNTEAFF
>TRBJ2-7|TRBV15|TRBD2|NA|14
TGTGCCACCAGCAGAGATCCCCTAGCGGGGGAGCAGTACTTC
CATSRDPLAGEQYF
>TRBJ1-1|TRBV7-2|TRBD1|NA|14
TGTGCCAGCAGCGGACAGGGACTGAACACTGAAGCTTTCTTT
CASSGQGLNTEAFF
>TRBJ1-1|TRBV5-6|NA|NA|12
TGTGCCAGCAGCCCAGGCAGGGCCCGGACTTTCTTT
CASSPGRARTFF
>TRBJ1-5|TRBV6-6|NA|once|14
TGTGCCAGCAGACCGCGGGGTGGCAATCAGCCCCAGCATTTT
CASRPRGGNQPQHF
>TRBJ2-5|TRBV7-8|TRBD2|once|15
TGTGCCAGCAGCCCTAGAAGTGGGAGGGTCGAGACCCAGTACTTC
CASSPRSGRVETQYF
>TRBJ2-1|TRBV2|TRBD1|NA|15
TGTGCCAGCAGTGGAGACAGGGGACAATACAATGAGCAGTTCTTC
CASSGDRGQYNEQFF
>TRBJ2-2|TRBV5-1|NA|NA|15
TGCGCCAGCAGCTTGGGTCACAGGGAGACCGGGGAGCTGTTTTTT
CASSLGHRETGELFF
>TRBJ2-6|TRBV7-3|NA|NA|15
TGTGCCAGCAGTCTCCCAGGCTCTGGGGCCAACGTCCTGACTTTC
CASSLPGSGANVLTF
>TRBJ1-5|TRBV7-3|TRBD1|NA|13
TGTGCCAGCAGCCCAGACAGGGGTCAGCCCCAGCATTTT
CASSPDRGQPQHF
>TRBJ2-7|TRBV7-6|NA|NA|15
TGTGCCAGCAGCTTAGGGGACTCGAGCTCCTACGAGCAGTACTTC
CASSLGDSSSYEQYF
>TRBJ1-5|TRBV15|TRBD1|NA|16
TGTGCCACCAGCAGATCCGGACAGGGGTGGGATCAGCCCCAGCATTTT
CATSRSGQGWDQPQHF
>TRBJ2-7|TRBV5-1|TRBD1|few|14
TGCGCCAGCAGCTTTTTTGGGACAGGGTACGAGCAGTACTTC
CASSFFGTGYEQYF
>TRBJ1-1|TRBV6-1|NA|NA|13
TGTGCCAGCAGTGAAGCGTTCATCAGTGAAGCTTTCTTT
CASSEAFISEAFF
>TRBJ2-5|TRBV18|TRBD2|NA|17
TGTGCCAGCTCACCAAACCTCCCCGGACTAGCGAAAGAGACCCAGTACTTC
CASSPNLPGLAKETQYF
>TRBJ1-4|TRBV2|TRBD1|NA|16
TGTGCCAGCAGCGGGACAGGGGGCTGGGCTAATGAAAAACTGTTTTTT
CASSGTGGWANEKLFF
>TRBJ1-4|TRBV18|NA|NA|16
TGTGCCAGCTCACCCCGGACGGTGGGGGGTTTTGAAAAACTGTTTTTT
CASSPRTVGGFEKLFF
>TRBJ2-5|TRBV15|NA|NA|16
TGTGCCACCAGCAGAGATCTGGCGGTCTCCCAAGAGACCCAGTACTTC
CATSRDLAVSQETQYF
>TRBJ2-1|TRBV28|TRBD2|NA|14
TGTGCCAGCAGTTTGGTAGCGGGAGTACATGAGCAGTTCTTC
CASSLVAGVHEQFF
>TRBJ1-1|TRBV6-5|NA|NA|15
TGTGCCAGCAGTTATTCGATACAGGGTACCACTGAAGCTTTCTTT
CASSYSIQGTTEAFF
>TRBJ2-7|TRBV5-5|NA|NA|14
TGTGCCAGCAGCTTTCAGACAGTCTCCTACGAGCAGTACTTC
CASSFQTVSYEQYF
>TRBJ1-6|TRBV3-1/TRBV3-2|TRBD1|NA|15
TGTGCCAGCAGCCCCGACAGGGGAGTCTTTACACCCCTCCACTTT
CASSPDRGVFTPLHF
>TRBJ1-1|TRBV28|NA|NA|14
TGTGCCAGCAGTTTTTATGGGGGAGGGACTGAAGCTTTCTTT
CASSFYGGGTEAFF
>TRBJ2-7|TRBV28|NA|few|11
TGTGCCAGCAACGTACACAACGAGCAGTACTTC
CASNVHNEQYF
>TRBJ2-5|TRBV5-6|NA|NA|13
TGTGCCAGCAGCTTGGGGCAGCAAGAGACCCAGTACTTC
CASSLGQQETQYF
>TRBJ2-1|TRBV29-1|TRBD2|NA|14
TGCAGCGTTTCTACTAGCGGGGGGGCCTTTGAGCAGTTCTTC
CSVSTSGGAFEQFF
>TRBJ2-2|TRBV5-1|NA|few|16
TGCGCCAGCAGCTTGGCCCCAGGGTCATGGGGCGGGGAGCTGTTTTTT
CASSLAPGSWGGELFF
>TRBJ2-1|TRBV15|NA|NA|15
TGTGCCACCAGCAGAGGGCGGGACCGTGGGGCTGAGCAGTTCTTC
CATSRGRDRGAEQFF
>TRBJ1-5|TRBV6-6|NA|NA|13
TGTGCCAGCTTGGTTGGCAGGGATCAGCCCCAGCATTTT
CASLVGRDQPQHF
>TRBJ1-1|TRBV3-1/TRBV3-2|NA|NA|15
TGTGCCAGCAGCCAAGGGCAAAGTCATAACACTGAAGCTTTCTTT
CASSQGQSHNTEAFF
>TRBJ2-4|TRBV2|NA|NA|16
TGTGCCAGCAGTGACGGGTATCAGCCGGCCAAAAACATTCAGTACTTC
CASSDGYQPAKNIQYF
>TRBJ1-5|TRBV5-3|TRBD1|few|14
TGTGCCACGACCAGACAGGGCCGGAATCAGCCCCAGCATTTT
CATTRQGRNQPQHF
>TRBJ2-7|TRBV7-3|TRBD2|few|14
TGTGCCAGCAGCTTTAATGGGGGGGCCTACGAGCAGTACTTC
CASSFNGGAYEQYF
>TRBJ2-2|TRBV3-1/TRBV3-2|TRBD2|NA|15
TGTGCCAGCAGGAAAACTAGCGGGAACACCGGGGAGCTGTTTTTT
CASRKTSGNTGELFF
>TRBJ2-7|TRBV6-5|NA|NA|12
TGTGCCAGCAGGACAAGTACCTACGAGCAGTACTTC
CASRTSTYEQYF
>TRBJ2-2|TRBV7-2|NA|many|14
TGTGCCAGCAGCCCCACAGTGAACACCGGGGAGCTGTTTTTT
CASSPTVNTGELFF
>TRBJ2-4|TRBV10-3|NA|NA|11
TGTGCCATCAGTGAAGGGGACATTCAGTACTTC
CAISEGDIQYF
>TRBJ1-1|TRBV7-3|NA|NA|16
TGTGCCAGCAGCTTAAATCTTCCGGAGTTAGTCACTGAAGCTTTCTTT
CASSLNLPELVTEAFF
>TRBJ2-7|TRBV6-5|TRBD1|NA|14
TGTGCCAGCAGTAGGACAGGGACCATCTACGAGCAGTACTTC
CASSRTGTIYEQYF
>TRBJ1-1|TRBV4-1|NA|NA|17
TGCGCCAGCAGCCAAGATAGACAGGTTAGTTCCCACACTGAAGCTTTCTTT
CASSQDRQVSSHTEAFF
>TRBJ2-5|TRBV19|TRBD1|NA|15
TGTGCCAGTAGTGACGGACAGGGGAATACAGAGACCCAGTACTTC
CASSDGQGNTETQYF
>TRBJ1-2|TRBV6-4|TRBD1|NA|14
TGTGCCAGCAGTGAACGGACAGGGATTTATGGCTACACCTTC
CASSERTGIYGYTF